This T cell receptor (beta chain) was sequenced for a study of cytomegalovirus exposure and HLA in healthy donors. Whole-study context: A prior analysis found 117 million unique TCR beta sequences from around 180 million T cells. Broader study findings: In presence/absence analyses, roughly uniform sequencing depth across donors was assumed. Later on, an analysis showed TCR association rates differing by HLA locus, with DRB1 the most and HLA-C the fewest. As confirmed in vitro, three CMV-associated chains were specific for CMV antigens.

The PCR employed 60 Vbeta primers together with 13 Jbeta primers. TCRdb keeps only in-frame clones here, not all; method: immunoSEQ multiplex PCR. Found here are about 200,000 clones, more than 75% of them singletons; the top ten hold roughly 1.6%. A remark on this clone: Its target is not known.

CDR1 and CDR2 from the germline V gene are SGDLS and YYNGEE. V lost 4 bases to trimming and J lost 4 bases; unmatched junction nucleotides: 14. The CDR3 length is 18 residues. Specimen: PBMCs. The V and J genes are TRBV9 and TRBJ2-2; 9 bases map to TRBD2. This clonotype was sampled from a woman aged 50 to 60 in good health and CMV-seronegative. In DNA, the CDR3 is TGTGCCAGCAGCCCCGTGATTTGGGCGGGGGGGCCCACCGGGGAGCTGTTTTTT. The encoded protein is CASSPVIWAGGPTGELFF.